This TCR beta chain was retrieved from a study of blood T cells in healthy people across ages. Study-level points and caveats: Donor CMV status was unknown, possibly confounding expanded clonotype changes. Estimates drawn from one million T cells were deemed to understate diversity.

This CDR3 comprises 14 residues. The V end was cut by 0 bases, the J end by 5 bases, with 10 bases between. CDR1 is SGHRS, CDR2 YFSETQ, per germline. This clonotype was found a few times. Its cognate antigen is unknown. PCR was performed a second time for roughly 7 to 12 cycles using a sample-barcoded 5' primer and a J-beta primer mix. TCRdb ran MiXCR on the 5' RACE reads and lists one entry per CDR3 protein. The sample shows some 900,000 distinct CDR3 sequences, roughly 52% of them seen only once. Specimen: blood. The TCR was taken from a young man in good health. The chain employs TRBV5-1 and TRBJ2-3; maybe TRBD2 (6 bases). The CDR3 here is CASSLGGVQDTQYF. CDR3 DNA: TGCGCCAGCAGCTTGGGGGGGGTTCAAGATACGCAGTATTTT.